This T cell receptor beta chain is from a study of cytomegalovirus exposure and HLA in healthy donors. A multiplex PCR was run with 60 Vbeta primers and 13 Jbeta primers. Produced via immunoSEQ multiplex PCR; TCRdb's table is partial and in-frame only. The sample includes 80,000 to 100,000 clones, around 67% of them seen just once. Germline CDR1 LNHDA, CDR2 SQIVND (reference sequence). V was trimmed by 6 bases and J by 3 bases, leaving 14 bases between them. CDR3 size: 14 residues. Whole-study results and caveats: Association of a missense DCLRE1C variant with TCR beta V- and J-gene trimming was reported in a later analysis.

On this clone itself: The antigen remains unidentified.

The specimen was PBMCs. The receptor's source is a middle-aged man in good health and CMV-seronegative. The rearrangement joins TRBV19 to TRBJ1-1, with a possible D match to TRBD1 (5 bases). This CDR3 is CASSWGVGDTEAFF. The CDR3 nucleotides read TGTGCCAGTAGCTGGGGGGTCGGGGACACTGAAGCTTTCTTT.